What follows describes a single T cell receptor beta chain. This entry is derived from a study of control samples from healthy donors and cancer patients. V was clipped by 2 bases and J by 0 bases, with 12 bases between them. The germline CDR1 and CDR2 sequences are SGHTS and YDEGEE. The CDR3 is 15 amino acids. Using immunoSEQ multiplex PCR, the repertoire was profiled, and TCRdb retains in-frame clones only, with some absent. Of about 140,000 clones listed, more than 90% are singletons. The specimen sequenced was blood. The source of this sequence is a man younger than 45 in good health. V gene TRBV5-8 combines with J gene TRBJ2-7; D is unclear. CDR3 region: CASSFSGINSYEQYF. The CDR3 DNA reads as TGTGCCAGCAGCTTTTCGGGCATAAACTCCTACGAGCAGTACTTC.